The 31 T cell receptor beta chains below all came from one sample that was sequenced in a study of PD-L1 blockade in urothelial cancer. Measured with immunoSEQ multiplex PCR; TCRdb has only the in-frame clones, and not every one. The sample holds around 32,000 clones; 87% are singletons and the top ten take approximately 4%. Sequenced here: PBMCs, sampled around atezolizumab (anti-PD-L1) treatment. These receptors all stem from a middle-aged man with urothelial cancer.

The rearrangement uses TRBV7-7 and TRBJ2-2; 11 bases agree with TRBD2. The CDR3 has 17 residues. Germline V gene data show CDR1 as SSHAT and CDR2 as FNYEAQ (reference sequence). V lost 2 bases, J lost 8 bases, and 10 bases stayed unmatched. The CDR3 loop is CASSLTLATSGRGELFF. CDR3 sequence (DNA): TGTGCCAGCAGCTTAACACTTGCAACTAGCGGGAGAGGGGAGCTGTTTTTT.

The chain couples TRBV5-5 to TRBJ2-7; TRBD1 aligns across 7 bases. V lost 0 bases to trimming and J lost 5 bases; unmatched junction nucleotides: 8. The CDR3 spans 15 residues. The germline CDR1 and CDR2 sequences are SGHKS and YYEKEE (reference sequence). CDR3 residues: CASSLERGRGDEQYF. Written as DNA, the CDR3 is TGTGCCAGCAGCTTGGAGAGGGGGCGCGGTGACGAGCAGTACTTC.

The chain employs TRBV30 and TRBJ1-5; 9 nucleotides agree with TRBD1. Germline assignment: CDR1 GTSNPN and CDR2 SVGIG (reference sequence). The CDR3 extends over 13 amino acids. Germline trimming cut 4 bases from V and 4 bases from J; bases unmatched to any gene: 2. The CDR3 nucleotides read TGTGCCTGGAAGGGACAGGGTAATCAGCCCCAGCATTTT. Its protein product is CAWKGQGNQPQHF.

The V and J genes are TRBV11-2 and TRBJ2-3, with 9 nucleotides matching TRBD2. Trimming took 2 bases from V and 5 from J; bases not matched to a gene: 5. CDR3 length: 15 residues. The germline V gene has CDR1 SGHAT and CDR2 FQNNGV. The CDR3 DNA follows: TGTGCCAGCAGCTTATTGGCGGGGGGGCGAGATACGCAGTATTTT. It is translated as CASSLLAGGRDTQYF.

The chain is built from TRBV2 and TRBJ2-7; 7 bases match TRBD1. V lost 6 bases, J lost 3 bases, and 11 bases stayed unmatched. In germline, CDR1 is SNHLY, CDR2 FYNNEI. The CDR3 extends over 15 amino acids. The CDR3 reads CASRTSGTDYYEQYF. The CDR3 DNA is TGTGCCAGCAGAACTTCCGGGACAGATTACTACGAGCAGTACTTC.

The chain is built from TRBV28 and TRBJ2-7; 9 bases map to TRBD1. V lost 1 base to trimming and J lost 5 bases; unmatched junction nucleotides: 3. The CDR3 extends over 14 amino acids. Per the germline V gene, CDR1 is MDHEN and CDR2 is SYDVKM. The CDR3 sequence: CASSLSGDRDEQYF. The DNA of the CDR3 is TGTGCCAGCAGTTTATCGGGGGACAGGGACGAGCAGTACTTC.

The chain joins TRBV6-1 to TRBJ1-2, with a possible D match to TRBD1 (6 bases). This CDR3 is built from 19 residues. The germline gives CDR1 MNHNS, CDR2 SASEGT. With 4 bases removed from V and 1 base from J, the gap between germline ends came to 25 bases. This chain's CDR3 is CASSGNWGGRGRLNYGYTF. As DNA, the CDR3 is TGTGCCAGCAGTGGAAACTGGGGGGGCAGGGGAAGACTTAACTATGGCTACACCTTC.

The V gene is TRBV7-2, the J gene TRBJ2-1; 9 bases map to TRBD2. The trim removed 8 bases at V and 1 base at J, leaving 0 bases unmatched. The germline CDR1 and CDR2 sequences are SGHTA and FQGNSA. CDR3 length: 13 residues. Here the CDR3 DNA reads TGTGCCAGCCTAGCGGGGTCCTACAATGAGCAGTTCTTC. This sequence encodes CASLAGSYNEQFF.

The chain recombines TRBV19 with TRBJ2-7; 7 bases match TRBD1. There are 12 residues in the CDR3. V lost 5 bases and J lost 6; bases outside the gene matches: 4. Germline values: CDR1 LNHDA, CDR2 SQIVND (reference sequence). The CDR3 region has the DNA TGTGCCAGTAGTGACGACAGGGCCGAGCAGTACTTC. It translates to CASSDDRAEQYF.

The rearrangement links TRBV27 to TRBJ2-5; D call uncertain. Germline V CDR1 and CDR2: MNHEY, SMNVEV (reference sequence). CDR3 length equals 15 residues. Trimming shortened V by 8 bases and J by 4 bases, and 20 bases separated the two germline ends. The CDR3 nucleotides are TGTGCCAGCCGATCCCGGAACTATCTGGGAGAGACCCAGTACTTC. Translating it yields CASRSRNYLGETQYF.

V usage is TRBV9 and J usage is TRBJ1-1, with 7 bases identical to TRBD1. Germline-derived CDR1 and CDR2 are SGDLS and YYNGEE. With 3 bases clipped from V and 2 bases from J, the junction kept 7 bases outside the gene matches. CDR3 length: 15 amino acids. The CDR3 region is CASSAGDRINTEAFF. The CDR3 DNA follows: TGTGCCAGCAGCGCCGGGGACAGAATAAACACTGAAGCTTTCTTT.

J is TRBJ2-2 and V is TRBV28, with TRBD1 as a possible D gene (5 bases). This CDR3 has 14 residues. The V gene lost 6 bases and the J gene lost 0 bases, with 8 bases spanning the gap. CDR1 is MDHEN and CDR2 is SYDVKM in the germline V gene. The CDR3 loop is CASRRTPNTGELFF. The CDR3 nucleotides read TGTGCCAGCAGAAGGACACCGAACACCGGGGAGCTGTTTTTT.

This sequence joins TRBV7-8 and TRBJ1-2; TRBD1 might be the D (6 bases). This CDR3 is built from 13 residues. The germline V and J ends were trimmed by 4 bases and 6 bases, with 12 bases remaining between them. Germline V gene lookup returns CDR1 SGHVS and CDR2 FQNEAQ. The CDR3 spells CASSSTGLNGYTF. The DNA of the CDR3 is TGTGCCAGCAGCTCTACAGGGCTCAATGGCTACACCTTC.

This clone is a singleton in its sample. The chain uses TRBV7-9 and TRBJ2-3; 8 bases line up with TRBD2. The J segment lost 2 bases and the V segment lost 1 base, leaving 5 bases of the junction unmatched. The CDR3 contains 16 residues. Germline CDR1 reads SEHNR; CDR2 reads FQNEAQ (reference sequence). DNA for the CDR3: TGTGCCAGCAGCTTAGTCTCGGGGGGGGACACAGATACGCAGTATTTT. Amino acid sequence: CASSLVSGGDTDTQYF.

The rearrangement links TRBV7-2 to TRBJ2-7; D perhaps matches TRBD2 (5 bases). This CDR3 region has 13 residues. Germline CDR1 SGHTA, CDR2 FQGNSA. The V gene lost 7 bases and the J gene lost 1 base, with 11 bases spanning the gap. The CDR3 DNA reads TGTGCCAGCACGGACGGACTTTCCTACGAGCAGTACTTC. This codes for CASTDGLSYEQYF.

In its sample, this clone was seen once. The chain carries TRBV5-1 and TRBJ1-2; TRBD1 is a possible D gene (5 bases). Looked up from germline, CDR1 is SGHRS and CDR2 is YFSETQ. V was shortened by 3 bases and J by 0 bases, with 12 bases between the two germline ends. The CDR3 runs 15 residues. CDR3 DNA sequence: TGCGCCAGCAGCTCGGACAACCGGTCTAACTATGGCTACACCTTC. This sequence encodes CASSSDNRSNYGYTF.

V gene TRBV7-8 combines with J gene TRBJ2-1; the match to TRBD2 covers 8 bases. The CDR3 totals 17 residues. Germline lookup yields CDR1 SGHVS and CDR2 FQNEAQ. V lost 4 bases, J lost 0 bases, and 8 bases stayed unmatched. In DNA, the CDR3 is TGTGCCAGCAGCTCACCCCCTACTAGCGGCTCCTACAATGAGCAGTTCTTC. It translates to CASSSPPTSGSYNEQFF.

This rearrangement joins TRBV7-9 to TRBJ1-4; maybe TRBD1 (6 bases). The germline V and J ends were trimmed by 4 bases and 7 bases, with 16 bases remaining between them. Germline V gene sequence: CDR1 SEHNR, CDR2 FQNEAQ (reference sequence). The length of the CDR3 is 15 residues. The CDR3 region is CASSSLRGIGEKLFF. CDR3 bases: TGTGCCAGCAGCTCCCTCAGGGGAATTGGTGAAAAACTGTTTTTT.

This rearrangement joins TRBV6-6 to TRBJ2-5; TRBD1 matches 7 bases. Germline trimming cut 4 bases from V and 5 bases from J; bases unmatched to any gene: 10. CDR3 length: 15 residues. Germline V CDR1 and CDR2: MNHNY, SVGAGI (reference sequence). The CDR3 region is CASSSPQGPGETQYF. DNA of the CDR3: TGTGCCAGCAGTTCCCCACAGGGGCCCGGGGAGACCCAGTACTTC.

The CDR3 loop is CASSIVPAGIRRYNEQFF. CDR3 bases: TGTGCCAGTAGTATAGTTCCAGCGGGTATACGGCGGTACAATGAGCAGTTCTTC. V is TRBV19 and J is TRBJ2-1; D is possibly TRBD2 (6 bases). V lost 1 base and J 4 bases, leaving 20 bases between the germline ends. Per the germline V gene, CDR1 is LNHDA and CDR2 is SQIVND (reference sequence). CDR3 length equals 18 residues.

The rearrangement joins TRBV18 to TRBJ2-7; 7 bases map to TRBD1. Unmatched junction bases numbered 8, after V lost 8 bases and J lost 4 bases. The CDR3 is 13 residues long. CDR1 is KGHSH and CDR2 is LQKENI in the germline V gene. CDR3 region: CASKRQGIYEQYF. The CDR3 DNA reads as TGTGCCAGCAAAAGACAGGGTATATACGAGCAGTACTTC.

This sequence joins TRBV7-9 and TRBJ2-5; maybe TRBD1 (6 bases). Germline CDR1 SEHNR, CDR2 FQNEAQ (reference sequence). Between the trimmed V and J ends, which lost 2 bases and 2 bases, there was a span of 12 bases. The CDR3 extends over 15 amino acids. CDR3 sequence: CASSLSMRGQETQYF. The CDR3 nucleotides are TGTGCCAGCAGCTTATCCATGAGGGGGCAAGAGACCCAGTACTTC. The whole variable domain, filled in from reference TRBV7-9 and TRBJ2-5, reads DTGVSQNPRHKITKRGQNVTFRCDPISEHNRLYWYRQTLGQGPEFLTYFQNEAQLEKSRLLSDRFSAERPKGSFSTLEIQRTEQGDSAMYLCASSLSMRGQETQYFGPGTRLLVL.

The chain employs TRBV11-3 and TRBJ2-1; 9 nucleotides line up with TRBD1. Germline assignment: CDR1 SGHNT and CDR2 YENEEA. V gave up 4 bases and J gave up 5 bases; unmatched junction bases: 6. The CDR3 is 15 residues long. CDR3 bases: TGTGCCAGCAGCTCGGACAGGGGAAGGGACAATGAGCAGTTCTTC. Translated: CASSSDRGRDNEQFF.

The chain uses TRBV18 and TRBJ1-3; D might be TRBD1 (5 bases). Trimming left V 3 bases short and J 3 bases short, with 9 bases between. The CDR3 extends over 14 amino acids. The germline CDR1 and CDR2 sequences are KGHSH and LQKENI. CDR3: CASSPSGNGNTIYF. CDR3 DNA sequence: TGTGCCAGCTCACCTTCAGGGAATGGAAACACCATATATTTT.

This rearrangement joins TRBV25-1 to TRBJ2-2, with D perhaps TRBD2 (7 bases). The germline V gene has CDR1 MGHDK and CDR2 SYGVNS. The CDR3 totals 14 residues. Trimming removed 0 bases from V and 7 bases from J, with 9 bases in between. Written as DNA, the CDR3 is TGTGCCAGCAGTGAATACGGGGGGCACGGGGAGCTGTTTTTT. Translated, it gives CASSEYGGHGELFF.

This chain uses TRBV9 with TRBJ1-1, with a tentative D call TRBD1 (5 bases). CDR1 is SGDLS, CDR2 YYNGEE, per germline. Trimming shortened V by 1 base and J by 4 bases, and 17 bases separated the two germline ends. The CDR3 sequence is 16 residues long. DNA for the CDR3: TGTGCCAGCAGCGTAAACGGGGGGGATTGGGGCACTGAAGCTTTCTTT. The encoded protein is CASSVNGGDWGTEAFF.

V gene TRBV15 combines with J gene TRBJ2-3; 10 bases fit TRBD2. This CDR3 has 16 residues. V dropped 0 bases and J dropped 4; count of bases not matched to a gene: 4. The germline CDR1 and CDR2 sequences are LNHNV and YYDKDF (reference sequence). CDR3 coding DNA: TGTGCCACCAGCAGAGATGTAGCGGGAGGCGCAGATACGCAGTATTTT. It encodes CATSRDVAGGADTQYF.

The chain has TRBV5-1 and TRBJ2-3, with 10 nucleotides matching TRBD2. CDR1 is SGHRS, CDR2 YFSETQ, per germline. The CDR3 totals 17 residues. V was clipped by 0 bases and J by 4 bases; unmatched bases: 8. The CDR3 DNA follows: TGCGCCAGCAGCTTGGAGGCTAGCGGGAGTTACTCAGATACGCAGTATTTT. Translated: CASSLEASGSYSDTQYF.

CDR3 loop: CASSLLADTQYF. CDR3 coding DNA: TGTGCCAGCAGTTTACTAGCGGATACGCAGTATTTT. The J gene is TRBJ2-3, the V gene TRBV6-1; 7 nucleotides line up with TRBD2. From germline, CDR1 is MNHNS and CDR2 SASEGT. Germline trimming cut 5 bases from V and 6 bases from J; bases unmatched to any gene: 2. The CDR3 is 12 amino acids.

V is TRBV7-2 and J is TRBJ2-3; 9 bases map to TRBD2. J was trimmed by 5 bases and V by 4 bases; bases with no gene match: 10. The CDR3 is 16 amino acids. Germline lookup yields CDR1 SGHTA and CDR2 FQGNSA. CDR3 protein: CASSSRGGGAGDTQYF. In DNA, the CDR3 is TGTGCCAGCAGCTCCCGCGGCGGGGGGGCTGGAGATACGCAGTATTTT.

The chain employs TRBV27 and TRBJ1-4, with 9 bases that match TRBD1. This CDR3 is 15 amino acids long. The V gene end was trimmed by 2 bases and the J gene end by 8 bases; junction bases not matched to a gene: 6. Germline assignment: CDR1 MNHEY and CDR2 SMNVEV (reference sequence). The CDR3 nucleotides are TGTGCCAGCAGTTTAAACAGGGGGCTGGGCGAAAAACTGTTTTTT. As protein: CASSLNRGLGEKLFF.